This TCR beta chain originates from a study of cytomegalovirus exposure and HLA in healthy donors. Germline values: CDR1 SGHAT, CDR2 FQNNGV. There are 15 residues in the CDR3. V was clipped by 0 bases and J by 5 bases, with 13 bases between them. The PCR ran on 60 Vbeta and 13 Jbeta primers. Libraries were prepared by immunoSEQ multiplex PCR; TCRdb keeps only in-frame clonotypes and omits some of them. The data hold approximately 250,000 clones, with roughly 78% observed a single time. The specimen sequenced was PBMCs. This receptor was taken from a boy between 10 and 17 years old in good health and CMV-seronegative. The gene calls are TRBV11-2 and TRBJ1-2, with D possibly TRBD1 on 5 matching bases. CDR3 in amino acids: CASSLDGSGGYGYTF. As DNA, the CDR3 is TGTGCCAGCAGCTTAGACGGTTCGGGGGGGTATGGCTACACCTTC.